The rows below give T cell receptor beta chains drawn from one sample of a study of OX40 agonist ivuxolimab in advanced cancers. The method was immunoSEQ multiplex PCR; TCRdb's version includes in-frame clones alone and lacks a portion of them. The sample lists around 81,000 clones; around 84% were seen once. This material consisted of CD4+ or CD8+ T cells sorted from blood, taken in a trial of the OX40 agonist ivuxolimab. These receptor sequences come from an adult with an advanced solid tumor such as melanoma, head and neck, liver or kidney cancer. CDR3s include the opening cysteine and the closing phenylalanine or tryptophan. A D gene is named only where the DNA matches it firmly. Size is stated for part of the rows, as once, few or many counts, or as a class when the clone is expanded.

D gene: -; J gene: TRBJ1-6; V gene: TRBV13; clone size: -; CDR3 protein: CASSLSGTNNSPLHF; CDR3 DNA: TGTGCCAGCAGCTTATCCGGGACGAATAATTCACCCCTCCACTTT
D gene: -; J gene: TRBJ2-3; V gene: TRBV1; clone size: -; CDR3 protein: CTSSQDWPSRGTDTQYF; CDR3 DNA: TGCACCAGCAGCCAAGACTGGCCGAGCCGTGGCACAGATACGCAGTATTTT
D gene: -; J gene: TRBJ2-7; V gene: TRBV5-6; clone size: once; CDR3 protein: CASSPYEQYF; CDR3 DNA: TGTGCCAGCTCCCCCTACGAGCAGTACTTC
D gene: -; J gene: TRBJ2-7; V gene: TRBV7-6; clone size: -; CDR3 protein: CASSLGTTYEQYF; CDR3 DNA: TGTGCCAGCAGCTTAGGTACCACCTACGAGCAGTACTTC
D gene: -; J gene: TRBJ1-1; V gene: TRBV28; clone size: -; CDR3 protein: CASSTVVMNTEAFF; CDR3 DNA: TGTGCCAGCAGCACAGTCGTAATGAACACTGAAGCTTTCTTT
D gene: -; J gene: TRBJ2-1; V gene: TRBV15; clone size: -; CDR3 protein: CATSQVPTYNEQFF; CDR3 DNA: TGTGCCACCAGCCAGGTCCCCACCTACAATGAGCAGTTCTTC
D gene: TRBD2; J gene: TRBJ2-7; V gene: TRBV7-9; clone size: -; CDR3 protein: CASSLHSGGEQYF; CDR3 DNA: TGTGCCAGCAGCCTGCACAGCGGGGGCGAGCAGTACTTC
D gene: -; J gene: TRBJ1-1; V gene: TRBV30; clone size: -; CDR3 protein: CAWSQQRGGVNTEAFF; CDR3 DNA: TGTGCCTGGAGCCAACAACGGGGAGGGGTAAACACTGAAGCTTTCTTT
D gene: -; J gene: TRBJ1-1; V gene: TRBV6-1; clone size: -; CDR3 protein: CASSEAWQAEAFF; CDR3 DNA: TGTGCCAGCAGTGAAGCTTGGCAGGCTGAAGCTTTCTTT
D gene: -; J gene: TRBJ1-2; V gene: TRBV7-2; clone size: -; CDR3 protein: CASSTWGNEGYTF; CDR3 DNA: TGTGCCAGCAGCACTTGGGGGAATGAGGGCTACACCTTC